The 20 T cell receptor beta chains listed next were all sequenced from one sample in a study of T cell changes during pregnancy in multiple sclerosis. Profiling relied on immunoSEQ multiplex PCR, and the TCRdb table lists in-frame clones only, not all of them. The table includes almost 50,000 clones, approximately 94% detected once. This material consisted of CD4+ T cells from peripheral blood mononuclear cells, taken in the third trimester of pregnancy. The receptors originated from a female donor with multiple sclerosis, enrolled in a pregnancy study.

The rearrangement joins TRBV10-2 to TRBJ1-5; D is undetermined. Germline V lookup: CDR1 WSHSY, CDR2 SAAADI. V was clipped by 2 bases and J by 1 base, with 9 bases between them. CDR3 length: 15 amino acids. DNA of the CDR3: TGCGCCAGCAGTGAGAGCGGGATGAGCAATCAGCCCCAGCATTTT. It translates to CASSESGMSNQPQHF.

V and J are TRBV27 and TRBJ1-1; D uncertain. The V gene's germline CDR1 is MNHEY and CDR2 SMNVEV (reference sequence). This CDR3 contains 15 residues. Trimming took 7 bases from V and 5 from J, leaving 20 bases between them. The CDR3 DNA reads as TGTGCCAGCAATAAAAGGCTCCGGGGATGGACTGAAGCTTTCTTT. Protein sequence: CASNKRLRGWTEAFF.

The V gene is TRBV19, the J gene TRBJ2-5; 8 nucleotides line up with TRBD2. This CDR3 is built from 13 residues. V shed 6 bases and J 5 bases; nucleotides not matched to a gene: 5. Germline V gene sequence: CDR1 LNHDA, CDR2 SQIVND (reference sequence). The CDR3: CASSTGGVETQYF. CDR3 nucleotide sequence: TGTGCCAGTAGCACCGGGGGGGTCGAGACCCAGTACTTC.

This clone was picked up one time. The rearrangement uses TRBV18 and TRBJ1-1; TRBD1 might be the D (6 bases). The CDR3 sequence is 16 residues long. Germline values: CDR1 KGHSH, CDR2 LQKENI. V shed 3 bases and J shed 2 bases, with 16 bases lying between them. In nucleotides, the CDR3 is TGTGCCAGCTCACCGTCCCTACAGGGCCCTAACACTGAAGCTTTCTTT. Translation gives CASSPSLQGPNTEAFF.

DNA for the CDR3: TGTGCCAGCAGCCCAGGGGGTAGCTTCGGGTCCAATGAGCAGTTCTTC. It specifies CASSPGGSFGSNEQFF. This sequence joins TRBV7-2 and TRBJ2-1, with TRBD1 identical over 7 bases. This CDR3 region has 16 residues. The germline V gene has CDR1 SGHTA and CDR2 FQGNSA. Trimming at V came to 5 bases and at J to 6 bases, leaving 13 bases not matched to a gene. Together with reference TRBV7-2 and TRBJ2-1, the CDR3 gives the full variable domain: GAGVSQSPSNKVTEKGKDVELRCDPISGHTALYWYRQSLGQGLEFLIYFQGNSAPDKSGLPSDRFSAERTGGSVSTLTIQRTQQEDSAVYLCASSPGGSFGSNEQFFGPGTRLTVL.

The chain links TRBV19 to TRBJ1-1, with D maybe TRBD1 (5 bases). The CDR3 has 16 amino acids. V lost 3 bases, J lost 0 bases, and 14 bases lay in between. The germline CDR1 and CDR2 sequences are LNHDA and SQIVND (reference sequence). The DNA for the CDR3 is TGTGCCAGTAGTATTGGAGGGGCACTCATGAACACTGAAGCTTTCTTT. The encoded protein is CASSIGGALMNTEAFF.

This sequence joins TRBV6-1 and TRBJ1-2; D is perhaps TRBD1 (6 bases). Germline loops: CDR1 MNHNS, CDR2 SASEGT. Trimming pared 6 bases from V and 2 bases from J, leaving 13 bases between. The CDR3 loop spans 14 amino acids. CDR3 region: CASSLTRGNYGYTF. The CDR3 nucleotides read TGTGCCAGCAGCCTGACCAGGGGAAACTATGGCTACACCTTC.

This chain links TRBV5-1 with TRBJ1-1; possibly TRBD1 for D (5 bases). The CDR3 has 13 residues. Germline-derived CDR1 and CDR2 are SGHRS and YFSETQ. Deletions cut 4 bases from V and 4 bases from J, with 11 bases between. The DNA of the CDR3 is TGCGCCAGCAGCGGTGGAGGGGTCACTGAAGCTTTCTTT. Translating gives CASSGGGVTEAFF.

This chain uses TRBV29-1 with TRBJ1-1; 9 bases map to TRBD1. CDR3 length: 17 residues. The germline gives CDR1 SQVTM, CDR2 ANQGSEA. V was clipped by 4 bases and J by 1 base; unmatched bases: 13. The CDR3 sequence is CSVVGGGTGLGNTEAFF. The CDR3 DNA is TGCAGCGTTGTGGGAGGTGGGACAGGGTTAGGGAACACTGAAGCTTTCTTT. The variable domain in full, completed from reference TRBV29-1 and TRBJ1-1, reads SAVISQKPSRDICQRGTSLTIQCQVDSQVTMMFWYRQQPGQSLTLIATANQGSEATYESGFVIDKFPISRPNLTFSTLTVSNMSPEDSSIYLCSVVGGGTGLGNTEAFFGQGTRLTVV.

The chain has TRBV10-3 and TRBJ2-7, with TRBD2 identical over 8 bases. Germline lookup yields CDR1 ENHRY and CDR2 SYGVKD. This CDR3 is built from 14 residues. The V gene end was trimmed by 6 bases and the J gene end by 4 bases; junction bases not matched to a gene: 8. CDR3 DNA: TGTGCCATCAGATCTTTAGCGGGAAGTTACGAGCAGTACTTC. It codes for CAIRSLAGSYEQYF.

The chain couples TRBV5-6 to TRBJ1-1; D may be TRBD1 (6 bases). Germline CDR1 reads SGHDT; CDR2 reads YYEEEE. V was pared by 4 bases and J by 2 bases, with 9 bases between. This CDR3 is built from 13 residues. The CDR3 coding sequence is TGTGCCAGCAGCGGGACAAGAAACACTGAAGCTTTCTTT. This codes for CASSGTRNTEAFF. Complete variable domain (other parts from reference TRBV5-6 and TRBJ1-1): DAGVTQSPTHLIKTRGQQVTLRCSPKSGHDTVSWYQQALGQGPQFIFQYYEEEERQRGNFPDRFSGHQFPNYSSELNVNALLLGDSALYLCASSGTRNTEAFFGQGTRLTVV.

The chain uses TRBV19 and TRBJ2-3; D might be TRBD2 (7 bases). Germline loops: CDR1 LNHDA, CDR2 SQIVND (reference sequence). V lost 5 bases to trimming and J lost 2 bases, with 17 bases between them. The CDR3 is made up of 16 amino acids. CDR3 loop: CASSPARGAYTDTQYF. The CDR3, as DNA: TGTGCCAGTAGTCCCGCCCGGGGGGCGTACACAGATACGCAGTATTTT.

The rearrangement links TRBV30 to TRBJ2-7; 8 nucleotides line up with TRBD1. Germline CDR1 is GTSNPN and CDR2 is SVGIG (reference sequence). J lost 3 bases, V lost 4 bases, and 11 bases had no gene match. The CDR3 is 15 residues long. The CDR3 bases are TGTGCCTGGAACACCCCCCAGGGGGCCTACTACGAGCAGTACTTC. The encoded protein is CAWNTPQGAYYEQYF.

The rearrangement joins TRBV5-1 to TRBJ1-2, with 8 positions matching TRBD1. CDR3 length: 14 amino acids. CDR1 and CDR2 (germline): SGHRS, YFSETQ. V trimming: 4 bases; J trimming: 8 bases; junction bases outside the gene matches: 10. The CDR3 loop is CASSKAQGEGGYTF. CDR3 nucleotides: TGCGCCAGCAGCAAAGCACAGGGGGAAGGGGGCTACACCTTC. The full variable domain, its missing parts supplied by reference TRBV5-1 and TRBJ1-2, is KAGVTQTPRYLIKTRGQQVTLSCSPISGHRSVSWYQQTPGQGLQFLFEYFSETQRNKGNFPGRFSGRQFSNSRSEMNVSTLELGDSALYLCASSKAQGEGGYTFGSGTRLTVV.

DNA for the CDR3: TGTGCCAGCAGGGACAGGAGTGGCTACACCTTC. It specifies CASRDRSGYTF. This rearrangement joins TRBV7-2 to TRBJ1-2; 7 positions match TRBD1. Germline CDR1 is SGHTA and CDR2 is FQGNSA. CDR3 size: 11 residues. Germline trimming cut 6 bases from V and 7 bases from J; bases unmatched to any gene: 2.

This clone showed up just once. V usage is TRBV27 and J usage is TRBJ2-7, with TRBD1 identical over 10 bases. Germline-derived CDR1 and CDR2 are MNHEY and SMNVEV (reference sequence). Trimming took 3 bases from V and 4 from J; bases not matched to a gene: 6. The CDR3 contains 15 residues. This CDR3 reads CASSFPGQGKYEQYF. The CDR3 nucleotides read TGTGCCAGCAGTTTCCCGGGACAGGGGAAATACGAGCAGTACTTC.

This CDR3 is CASSFTGGVMSYEQYF. The CDR3 nucleotides are TGCGCCAGCAGCTTTACAGGGGGTGTAATGTCCTACGAGCAGTACTTC. The gene calls are TRBV5-1 and TRBJ2-7, with 8 nucleotides matching TRBD1. The V segment lost 2 bases and the J segment 1 base; nucleotides outside the gene matches: 8. The CDR3 has 16 amino acids. Germline values: CDR1 SGHRS, CDR2 YFSETQ.

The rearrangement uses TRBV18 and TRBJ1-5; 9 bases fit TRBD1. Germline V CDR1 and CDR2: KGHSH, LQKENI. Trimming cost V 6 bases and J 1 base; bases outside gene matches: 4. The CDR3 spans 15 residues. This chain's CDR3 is CASSQTGGSNQPQHF. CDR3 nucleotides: TGTGCCAGCTCCCAGACAGGGGGGAGCAATCAGCCCCAGCATTTT.

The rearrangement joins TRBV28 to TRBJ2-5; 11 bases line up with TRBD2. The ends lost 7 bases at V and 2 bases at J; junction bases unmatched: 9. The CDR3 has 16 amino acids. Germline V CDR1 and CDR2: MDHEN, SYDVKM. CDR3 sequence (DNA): TGTGCCAGCAAACGAAGATTAGCGGGAGGGCAAGAGACCCAGTACTTC. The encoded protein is CASKRRLAGGQETQYF.

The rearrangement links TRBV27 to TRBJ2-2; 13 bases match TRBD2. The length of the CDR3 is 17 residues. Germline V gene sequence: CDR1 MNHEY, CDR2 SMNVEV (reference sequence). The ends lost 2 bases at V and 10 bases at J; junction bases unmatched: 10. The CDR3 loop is CASSLPRLAGGGVELFF. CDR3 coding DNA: TGTGCCAGCAGTTTACCTAGACTAGCGGGAGGAGGAGTGGAGCTGTTTTTT.